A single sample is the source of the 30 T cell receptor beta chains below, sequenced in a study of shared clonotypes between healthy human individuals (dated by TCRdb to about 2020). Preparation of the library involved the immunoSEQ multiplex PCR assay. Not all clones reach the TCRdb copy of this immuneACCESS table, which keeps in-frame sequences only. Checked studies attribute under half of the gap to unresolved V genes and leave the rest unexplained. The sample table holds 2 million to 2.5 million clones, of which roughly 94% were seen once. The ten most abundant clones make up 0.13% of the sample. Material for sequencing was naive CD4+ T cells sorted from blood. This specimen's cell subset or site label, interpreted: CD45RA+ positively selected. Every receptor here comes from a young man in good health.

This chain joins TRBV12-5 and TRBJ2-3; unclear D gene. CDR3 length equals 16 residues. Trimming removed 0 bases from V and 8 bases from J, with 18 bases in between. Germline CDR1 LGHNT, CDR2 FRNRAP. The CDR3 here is CASGLVTGDTLGTQYF. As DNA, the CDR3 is TGTGCTAGTGGTTTGGTAACGGGTGATACCCTGGGTACGCAGTATTTT.

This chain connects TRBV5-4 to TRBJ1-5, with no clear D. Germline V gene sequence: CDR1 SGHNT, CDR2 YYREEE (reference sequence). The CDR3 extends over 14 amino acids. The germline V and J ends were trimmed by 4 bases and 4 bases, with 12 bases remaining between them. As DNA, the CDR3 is TGTGCCAGCAGCCCTGGACGGGAAAATCAGCCCCAGCATTTT. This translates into CASSPGRENQPQHF.

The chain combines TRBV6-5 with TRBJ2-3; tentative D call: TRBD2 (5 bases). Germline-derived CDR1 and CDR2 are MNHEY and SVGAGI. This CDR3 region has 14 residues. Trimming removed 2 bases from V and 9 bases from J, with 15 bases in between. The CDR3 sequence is CASSYGWLGETQYF. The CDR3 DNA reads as TGTGCCAGCAGTTACGGGTGGCTGGGAGAGACGCAGTATTTT.

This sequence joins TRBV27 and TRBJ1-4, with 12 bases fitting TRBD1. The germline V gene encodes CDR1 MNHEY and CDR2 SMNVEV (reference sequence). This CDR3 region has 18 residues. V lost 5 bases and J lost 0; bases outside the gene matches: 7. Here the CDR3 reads CASSAGTGGLATNEKLFF. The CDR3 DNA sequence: TGTGCCAGCAGTGCCGGGACAGGGGGCCTTGCAACTAATGAAAAACTGTTTTTT.

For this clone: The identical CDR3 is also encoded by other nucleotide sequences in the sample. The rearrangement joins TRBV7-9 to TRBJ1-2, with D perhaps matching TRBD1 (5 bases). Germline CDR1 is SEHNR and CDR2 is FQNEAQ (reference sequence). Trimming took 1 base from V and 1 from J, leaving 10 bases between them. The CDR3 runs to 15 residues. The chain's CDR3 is CASSLVQGSNYGYTF. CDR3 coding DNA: TGTGCCAGCAGCTTAGTTCAGGGCAGTAACTATGGCTACACCTTC.

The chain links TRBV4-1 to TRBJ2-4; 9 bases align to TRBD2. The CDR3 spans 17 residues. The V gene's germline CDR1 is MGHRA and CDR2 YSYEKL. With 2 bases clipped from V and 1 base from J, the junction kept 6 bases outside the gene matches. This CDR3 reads CASSQPTSGAAKNIQYF. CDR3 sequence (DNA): TGCGCCAGCAGCCAACCGACTAGCGGTGCCGCCAAAAACATTCAGTACTTC.

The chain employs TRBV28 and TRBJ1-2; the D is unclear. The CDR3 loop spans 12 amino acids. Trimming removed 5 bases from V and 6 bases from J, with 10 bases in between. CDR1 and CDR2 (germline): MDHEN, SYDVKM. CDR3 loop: CASSVDEDGYTF. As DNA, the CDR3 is TGTGCCAGCAGTGTGGACGAGGATGGCTACACCTTC.

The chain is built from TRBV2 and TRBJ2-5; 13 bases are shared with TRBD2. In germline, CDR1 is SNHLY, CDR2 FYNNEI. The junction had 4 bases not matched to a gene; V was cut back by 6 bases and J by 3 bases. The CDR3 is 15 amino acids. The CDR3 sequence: CASRRTSGREETQYF. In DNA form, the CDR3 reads TGTGCCAGCAGACGAACTAGCGGGAGGGAAGAGACCCAGTACTTC.

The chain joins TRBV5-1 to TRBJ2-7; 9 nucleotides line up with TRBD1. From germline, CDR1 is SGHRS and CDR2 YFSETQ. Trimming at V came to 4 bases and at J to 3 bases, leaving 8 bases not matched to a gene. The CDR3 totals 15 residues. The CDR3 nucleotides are TGCGCCAGCAGCCCCCAGACAGGGGGGCTCTACGAGCAGTACTTC. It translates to CASSPQTGGLYEQYF.

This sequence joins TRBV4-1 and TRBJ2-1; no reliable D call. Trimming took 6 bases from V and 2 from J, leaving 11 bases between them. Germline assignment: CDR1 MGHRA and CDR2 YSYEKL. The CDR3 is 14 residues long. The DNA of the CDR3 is TGCGCCAGCAGGTCAAGGAGTCCCTACAATGAGCAGTTCTTC. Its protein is CASRSRSPYNEQFF.

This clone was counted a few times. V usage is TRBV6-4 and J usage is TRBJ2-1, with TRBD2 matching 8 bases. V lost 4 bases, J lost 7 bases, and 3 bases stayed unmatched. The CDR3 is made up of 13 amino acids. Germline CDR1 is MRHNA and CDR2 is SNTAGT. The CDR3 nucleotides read TGTGCCAGCAGTGCTCTAGCGGGTAATGAGCAGTTCTTC. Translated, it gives CASSALAGNEQFF.

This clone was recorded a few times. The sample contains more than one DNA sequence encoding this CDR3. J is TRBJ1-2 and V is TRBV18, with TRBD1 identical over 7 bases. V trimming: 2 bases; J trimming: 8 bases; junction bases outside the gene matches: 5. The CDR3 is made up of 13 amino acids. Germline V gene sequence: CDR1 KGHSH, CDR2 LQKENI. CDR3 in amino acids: CASSPDREYGYTF. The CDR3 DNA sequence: TGTGCCAGCTCACCAGACAGGGAATACGGCTACACCTTC.

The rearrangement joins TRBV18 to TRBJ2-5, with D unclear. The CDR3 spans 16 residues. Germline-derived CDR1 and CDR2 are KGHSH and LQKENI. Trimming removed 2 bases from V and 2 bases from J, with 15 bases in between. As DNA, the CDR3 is TGTGCCAGCTCACCAATGCGCGCTAACTTACAAGAGACCCAGTACTTC. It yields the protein CASSPMRANLQETQYF. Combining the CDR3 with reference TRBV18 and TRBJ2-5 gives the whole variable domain NAGVMQNPRHLVRRRGQEARLRCSPMKGHSHVYWYRQLPEEGLKFMVYLQKENIIDESGMPKERFSAEFPKEGPSILRIQQVVRGDSAAYFCASSPMRANLQETQYFGPGTRLLVL.

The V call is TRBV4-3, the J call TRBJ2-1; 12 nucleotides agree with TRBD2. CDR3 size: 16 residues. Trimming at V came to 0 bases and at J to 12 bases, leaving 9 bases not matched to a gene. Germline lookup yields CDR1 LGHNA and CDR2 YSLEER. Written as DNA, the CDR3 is TGCGCCAGCAGCCAAGAATCCGGACTAGCGGGGAGTAGGCAGTTCTTC. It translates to CASSQESGLAGSRQFF.

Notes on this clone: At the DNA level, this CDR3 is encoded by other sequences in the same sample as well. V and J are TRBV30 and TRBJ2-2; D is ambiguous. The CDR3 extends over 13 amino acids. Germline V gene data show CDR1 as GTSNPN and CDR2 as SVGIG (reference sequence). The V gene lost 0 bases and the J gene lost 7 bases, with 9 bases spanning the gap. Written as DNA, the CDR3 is TGTGCCTGGAGTGTTTTAAGGAACGGGGAGCTGTTTTTT. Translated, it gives CAWSVLRNGELFF.

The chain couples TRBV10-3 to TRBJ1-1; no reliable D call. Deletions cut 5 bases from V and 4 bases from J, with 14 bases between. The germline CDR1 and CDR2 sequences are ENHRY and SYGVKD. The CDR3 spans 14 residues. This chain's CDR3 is CAISPKEYGTEAFF. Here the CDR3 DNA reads TGTGCCATCAGTCCGAAAGAATACGGCACTGAAGCTTTCTTT.

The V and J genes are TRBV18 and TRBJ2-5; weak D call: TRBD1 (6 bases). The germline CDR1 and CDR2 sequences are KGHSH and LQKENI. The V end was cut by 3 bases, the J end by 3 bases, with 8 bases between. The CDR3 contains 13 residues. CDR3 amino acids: CASSPRQEETQYF. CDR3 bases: TGTGCCAGCTCACCCCGACAGGAAGAGACCCAGTACTTC.

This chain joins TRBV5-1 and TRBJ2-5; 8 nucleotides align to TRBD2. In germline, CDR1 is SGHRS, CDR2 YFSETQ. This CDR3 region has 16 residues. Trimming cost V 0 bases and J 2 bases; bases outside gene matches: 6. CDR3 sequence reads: CASSLASGGPQETQYF. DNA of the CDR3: TGCGCCAGCAGCTTGGCGAGCGGGGGCCCACAAGAGACCCAGTACTTC.

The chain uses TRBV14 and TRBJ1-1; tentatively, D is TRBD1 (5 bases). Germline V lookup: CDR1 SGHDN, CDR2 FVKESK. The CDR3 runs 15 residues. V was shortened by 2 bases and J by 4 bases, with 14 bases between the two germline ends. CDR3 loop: CASSQFEAGGTEAFF. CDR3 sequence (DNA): TGTGCCAGCAGCCAATTCGAGGCGGGGGGCACTGAAGCTTTCTTT.

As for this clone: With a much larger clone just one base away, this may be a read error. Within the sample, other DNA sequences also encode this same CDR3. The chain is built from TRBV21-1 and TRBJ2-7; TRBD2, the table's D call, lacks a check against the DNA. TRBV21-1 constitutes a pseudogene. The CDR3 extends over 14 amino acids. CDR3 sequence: CARNRGTEPYEQYF. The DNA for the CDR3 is TGTGCCAGAAATCGCGGAACGGAACCCTACGAGCAGTACTTT.

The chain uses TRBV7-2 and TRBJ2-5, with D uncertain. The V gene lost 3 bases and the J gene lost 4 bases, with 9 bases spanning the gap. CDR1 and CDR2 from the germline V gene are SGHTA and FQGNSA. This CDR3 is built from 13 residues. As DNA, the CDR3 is TGTGCCAGCAGCTTCGAGAGGAGAGAGACCCAGTACTTC. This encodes CASSFERRETQYF.

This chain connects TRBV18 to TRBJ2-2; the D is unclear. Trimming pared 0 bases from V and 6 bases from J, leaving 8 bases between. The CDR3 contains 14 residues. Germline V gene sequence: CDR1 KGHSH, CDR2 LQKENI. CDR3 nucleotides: TGTGCCAGCTCACCACCGGCAAAGCCCGGGGAGCTGTTTTTT. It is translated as CASSPPAKPGELFF.

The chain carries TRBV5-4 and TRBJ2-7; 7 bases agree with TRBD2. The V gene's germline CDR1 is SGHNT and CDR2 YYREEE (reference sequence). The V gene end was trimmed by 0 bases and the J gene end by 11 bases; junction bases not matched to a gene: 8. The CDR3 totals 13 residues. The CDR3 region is CASSLAGGSLEYF. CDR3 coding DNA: TGTGCCAGCAGCTTGGCCGGGGGGTCCCTTGAGTACTTC.

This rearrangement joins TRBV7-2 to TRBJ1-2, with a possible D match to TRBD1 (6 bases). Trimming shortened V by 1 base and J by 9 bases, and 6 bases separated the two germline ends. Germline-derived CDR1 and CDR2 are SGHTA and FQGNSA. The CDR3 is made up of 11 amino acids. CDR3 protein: CASSLGGRYTF. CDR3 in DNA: TGTGCCAGCAGCTTAGGGGGGCGCTACACCTTC.

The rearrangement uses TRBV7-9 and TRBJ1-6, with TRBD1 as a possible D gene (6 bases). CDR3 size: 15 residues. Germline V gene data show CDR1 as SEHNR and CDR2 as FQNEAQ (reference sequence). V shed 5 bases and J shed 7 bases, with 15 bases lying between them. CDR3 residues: CASSPYTGINSPLHF. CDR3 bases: TGTGCCAGCAGCCCTTATACAGGGATAAATTCACCCCTCCACTTT.

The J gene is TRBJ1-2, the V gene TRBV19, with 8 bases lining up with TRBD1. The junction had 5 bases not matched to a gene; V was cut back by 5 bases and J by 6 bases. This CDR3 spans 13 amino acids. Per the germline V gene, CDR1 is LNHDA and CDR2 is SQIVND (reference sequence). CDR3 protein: CASSGQGAHGYTF. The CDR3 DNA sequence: TGTGCCAGTAGTGGCCAGGGGGCACATGGCTACACCTTC.

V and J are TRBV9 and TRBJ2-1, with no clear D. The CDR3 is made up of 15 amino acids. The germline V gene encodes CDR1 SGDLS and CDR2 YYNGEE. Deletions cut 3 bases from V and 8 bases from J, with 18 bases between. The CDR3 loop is CASSGINNNIDEQFF. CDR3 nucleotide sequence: TGTGCCAGCAGCGGAATTAATAATAACATTGATGAGCAGTTCTTC.

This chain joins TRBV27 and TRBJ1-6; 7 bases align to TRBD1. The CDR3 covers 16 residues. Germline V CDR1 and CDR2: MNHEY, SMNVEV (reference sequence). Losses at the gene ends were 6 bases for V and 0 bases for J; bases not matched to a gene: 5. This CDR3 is CASSDTGDSYNSPLHF. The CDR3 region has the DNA TGTGCCAGCAGCGATACAGGGGACTCCTATAATTCACCCCTCCACTTT.

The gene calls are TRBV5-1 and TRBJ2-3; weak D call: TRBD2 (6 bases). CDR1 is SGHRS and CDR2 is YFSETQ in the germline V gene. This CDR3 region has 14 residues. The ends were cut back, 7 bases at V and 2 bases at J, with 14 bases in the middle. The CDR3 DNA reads TGCGCCAGCGCCTCGGGCGGGAACACAGATACGCAGTATTTT. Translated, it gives CASASGGNTDTQYF.

The CDR3 DNA is TGTGCCAGTAGTGTGCAGGGGACAGGGAAGTACGAGCAGTACTTC. Its translation is CASSVQGTGKYEQYF. This chain uses TRBV19 with TRBJ2-7; 9 bases agree with TRBD1. The length of the CDR3 is 15 residues. V dropped 5 bases and J dropped 4; count of bases not matched to a gene: 9. Germline-derived CDR1 and CDR2 are LNHDA and SQIVND (reference sequence).